This TCR beta chain was documented in a study of cytomegalovirus exposure and HLA in healthy donors. The study's findings and limits: Published work reported that the classifier diagnosed cytomegalovirus status with high specificity and sensitivity.

V dropped 3 bases and J dropped 1; count of bases not matched to a gene: 5. The CDR3 runs to 16 residues. Germline V gives CDR1 SGHTA, CDR2 FQGTGA. In regard to this clone: The antigen remains unidentified.

Sequencing used immunoSEQ multiplex PCR; TCRdb keeps in-frame clones, though not all of them. The repertoire holds more than 110,000 clones, with 94% as singletons. Sequencing was done on a sample of PBMCs. The source of this sequence is a man younger than 30 in good health and CMV-seropositive. The rearrangement uses TRBV7-3 and TRBJ2-2; 7 nucleotides line up with TRBD2. Here the CDR3 DNA reads TGTGCCAGCAGCTTTGGGGCTAGCGGGAACACCGGGGAGCTGTTTTTT. It is translated as CASSFGASGNTGELFF.